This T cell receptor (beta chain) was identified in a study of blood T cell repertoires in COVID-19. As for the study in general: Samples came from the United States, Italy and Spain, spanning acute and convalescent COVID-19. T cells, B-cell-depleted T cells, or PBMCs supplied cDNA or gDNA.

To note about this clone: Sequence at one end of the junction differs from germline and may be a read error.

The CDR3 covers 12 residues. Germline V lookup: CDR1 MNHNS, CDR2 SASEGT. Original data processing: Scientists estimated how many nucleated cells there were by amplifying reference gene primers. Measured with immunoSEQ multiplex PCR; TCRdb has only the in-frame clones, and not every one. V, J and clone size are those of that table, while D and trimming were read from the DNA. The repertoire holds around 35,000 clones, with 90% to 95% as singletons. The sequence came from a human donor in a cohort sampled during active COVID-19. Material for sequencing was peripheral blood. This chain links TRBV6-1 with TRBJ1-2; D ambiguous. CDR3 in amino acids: CASSEAQSNPSF. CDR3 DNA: TGTGCCAGCAGTGAAGCACAGAGCAACCCCTCCTTC.